This section outlines one TCR beta chain sequence together with its context. These data belong to a study of blood T cell repertoires in COVID-19. Overall study: COVID-19 samples, acute and convalescent, were from the United States, Italy and Spain. Nucleic acid was either cDNA or gDNA, and it came from T cells, B-cell-depleted T cells, or PBMCs.

The CDR3 consists of 17 residues. The V end lost 0 bases, the J end lost 4 bases, and 15 bases lay between the germline ends. Germline V gene lookup returns CDR1 MNHNS and CDR2 SASEGT. Source study methods: Reference gene primer amplification gave estimated nucleated cell counts. Method: immunoSEQ multiplex PCR; TCRdb's copy keeps in-frame clones and lacks some. V, J and clone size were drawn from that table, and D and trimming were deduced from the DNA. The sample lists some 400,000 clones, around nine tenths occurring once. The clonotype comes from a human donor in a cohort sampled during active COVID-19. Input material: peripheral blood. The J gene is TRBJ2-2, the V gene TRBV6-1, with D maybe TRBD2 (6 bases). The CDR3 loop reads CASSEALGGERTGELFF. DNA of the CDR3: TGTGCCAGCAGTGAAGCGCTGGGAGGAGAGCGCACCGGGGAGCTGTTTTTT.